These 19 T cell receptor beta chains were all obtained from the same sample, sequenced in a study of OX40 agonist ivuxolimab in advanced cancers. Receptors were amplified or captured by the immunoSEQ multiplex PCR assay. The table was pulled from immuneACCESS by TCRdb, which kept in-frame rearrangements only. Such tables lose some clones; where checked, under half of the loss comes from unresolved V genes, and the rest has no known cause. In this sample the table shows about 73,000 clones, just under 90% of which occur a single time. Together, the top ten hold about 0.53% of the sample. Sequencing was performed on CD4+ or CD8+ T cells sorted from blood, taken in a trial of the OX40 agonist ivuxolimab. The receptors originated from an adult with an advanced solid tumor such as melanoma, head and neck, liver or kidney cancer.

This clone was counted a single time. The genes are TRBV18 and TRBJ2-7; the D is unclear. Germline CDR1 is KGHSH and CDR2 is LQKENI. Between the trimmed V and J ends, which lost 5 bases and 4 bases, there was a span of 6 bases. The CDR3 extends over 11 amino acids. Written as DNA, the CDR3 is TGTGCCAGCTCAGCCGGGTACGAGCAGTACTTC. Translating gives CASSAGYEQYF. The full variable domain, rest sourced from reference TRBV18 and TRBJ2-7, is NAGVMQNPRHLVRRRGQEARLRCSPMKGHSHVYWYRQLPEEGLKFMVYLQKENIIDESGMPKERFSAEFPKEGPSILRIQQVVRGDSAAYFCASSAGYEQYFGPGTRLTVT.

As for this clone: The sample holds other DNA sequences that translate to the same CDR3. The chain is built from TRBV30 and TRBJ1-5; no clear D. Germline V gene data show CDR1 as GTSNPN and CDR2 as SVGIG (reference sequence). The V and J ends lost 0 bases and 1 base respectively, with 7 bases between them. This CDR3 is built from 14 residues. CDR3 loop: CAWSVGGSNQPQHF. Here the CDR3 DNA reads TGTGCCTGGAGTGTAGGAGGGAGCAATCAGCCCCAGCATTTT.

This clone occurred once. The rearrangement joins TRBV27 to TRBJ1-1; D remains ambiguous. V lost 6 bases and J lost 0, with 11 bases in between. The CDR3 length is 14 residues. Looked up from germline, CDR1 is MNHEY and CDR2 is SMNVEV (reference sequence). CDR3 in amino acids: CASSRRKMNTEAFF. The CDR3 coding sequence is TGTGCCAGCAGCCGACGAAAGATGAACACTGAAGCTTTCTTT.

This rearrangement joins TRBV10-2 to TRBJ2-2; tentative D call: TRBD2 (5 bases). The V and J ends lost 4 bases and 5 bases respectively, with 11 bases between them. Germline V CDR1 and CDR2: WSHSY, SAAADI. The CDR3 covers 14 residues. CDR3 coding DNA: TGCGCCAGCAGTGTGACGGGAAGTACCGGGGAGCTGTTTTTT. Amino acid sequence: CASSVTGSTGELFF.

The chain links TRBV11-3 to TRBJ2-1; the D gene could be TRBD1 or TRBD2 (5 bases each). The CDR3 sequence is 14 residues long. Trimming stripped 5 bases from V and 6 bases from J, with 14 bases between. Germline CDR1 is SGHNT and CDR2 is YENEEA. The CDR3 protein is CASSPGDEGNEQFF. The CDR3 region has the DNA TGTGCCAGCAGCCCCGGGGACGAGGGCAATGAGCAGTTCTTC.

V is TRBV21-1 and J is TRBJ2-7; the table assigns TRBD2, which was not confirmed against the DNA. TRBV21-1 counts as a pseudogene. This CDR3 comprises 15 residues. The CDR3 reads CASSKGIGLYYEQYF. The CDR3 bases are TGTGCCAGCAGCAAAGGTATAGGACTTTACTACGAGCAGTACTTC.

In this sample, this clone turned up once. V is TRBV7-2 and J is TRBJ2-1; no definite D call. This CDR3 contains 15 residues. Germline V gene sequence: CDR1 SGHTA, CDR2 FQGNSA. Trimming left V 2 bases short and J 0 bases short, with 8 bases between. CDR3 in amino acids: CASSLTVSSYNEQFF. CDR3 sequence (DNA): TGTGCCAGCAGCTTAACTGTCAGCTCCTACAATGAGCAGTTCTTC.

J is TRBJ2-3 and V is TRBV29-1; D remains ambiguous. Germline V lookup: CDR1 SQVTM, CDR2 ANQGSEA. V lost 4 bases, J lost 4 bases, and 6 bases lay in between. CDR3 length: 11 residues. The CDR3 DNA is TGCAGCGTTGCATTCTCAGATACGCAGTATTTT. Protein product: CSVAFSDTQYF.

V is TRBV11-2 and J is TRBJ2-3; 9 positions agree with TRBD1. CDR1 is SGHAT, CDR2 FQNNGV, per germline. The V and J ends lost 5 bases and 3 bases, in that order; junction bases with no gene match: 9. The CDR3 runs 16 residues. The CDR3 region is CASSRKGQGGTDTQYF. The CDR3 coding sequence is TGTGCCAGCAGCCGTAAGGGACAGGGTGGGACAGATACGCAGTATTTT.

CDR3 amino acids: CASSSTGEGEQFF. DNA of the CDR3: TGTGCCAGCAGTTCAACAGGGGAGGGTGAGCAGTTCTTC. The chain uses TRBV27 and TRBJ2-1; D is perhaps TRBD1 or TRBD2 (7 bases each). Trimming took off 4 bases at V and 9 bases at J, with 13 bases between the two ends. Germline-derived CDR1 and CDR2 are MNHEY and SMNVEV (reference sequence). This CDR3 has 13 amino acids.

The rearrangement uses TRBV13 and TRBJ2-3, with D perhaps being TRBD1 or TRBD2 (5 bases each). Germline-derived CDR1 and CDR2 are PRHDT and FYEKMQ (reference sequence). CDR3 size: 17 residues. Trimming removed 5 bases from V and 3 bases from J, with 21 bases in between. The CDR3 region has the DNA TGTGCCAGCAGCCTCTCCGGCGGAGGCCGACAGACAGATACGCAGTATTTT. This encodes CASSLSGGGRQTDTQYF.

J is TRBJ2-2 and V is TRBV7-3; D assignment may be TRBD1 or TRBD2 (5 bases each). V gave up 5 bases and J gave up 5 bases, with 21 bases separating them. Germline V lookup: CDR1 SGHTA, CDR2 FQGTGA. This CDR3 has 17 amino acids. CDR3 DNA: TGTGCCAGCAGCCCTACATCACTAGGGGTGTATACCGGGGAGCTGTTTTTT. Protein product: CASSPTSLGVYTGELFF.

The chain uses TRBV5-4 and TRBJ2-7; 7 bases match TRBD2. In germline, CDR1 is SGHNT, CDR2 YYREEE (reference sequence). V was clipped by 5 bases and J by 6 bases; unmatched bases: 20. The CDR3 contains 17 residues. Here the CDR3 DNA reads TGTGCCAGCAGGTCAGCGGGGCCCCGGGACTCCCTCGGCGAGCAGTACTTC. It encodes CASRSAGPRDSLGEQYF.

This chain connects TRBV12-5 to TRBJ2-3; TRBD2 matches 14 bases. The J segment lost 3 bases and the V segment lost 4 bases, leaving 3 bases of the junction unmatched. Per the germline V gene, CDR1 is LGHNT and CDR2 is FRNRAP. The CDR3 runs to 16 residues. The CDR3 spells CASGSTSGRGTDTQYF. The CDR3 nucleotides are TGTGCTAGTGGTTCGACTAGCGGGAGGGGTACAGATACGCAGTATTTT.

This chain joins TRBV6-6 and TRBJ2-4; TRBD1 aligns across 7 bases. After removal of 2 bases from V and 9 bases from J, the junction contained 7 bases not matched to a gene. The germline V gene encodes CDR1 MNHNY and CDR2 SVGAGI (reference sequence). The CDR3 totals 14 residues. The CDR3 region has the DNA TGTGCCAGCAGTTACCGACAGGGAAGGGGCATTCAGTACTTC. Translation gives CASSYRQGRGIQYF.

The V call is TRBV5-1, the J call TRBJ2-6; 7 bases match TRBD1. Germline trimming cut 4 bases from V and 0 bases from J; bases unmatched to any gene: 4. CDR1 is SGHRS and CDR2 is YFSETQ in the germline V gene. This CDR3 is 16 amino acids long. The CDR3, as DNA: TGCGCCAGCAGCGAGGGACAGAACTCTGGGGCCAACGTCCTGACTTTC. This gives the protein CASSEGQNSGANVLTF.

This clone appeared once. The chain uses TRBV5-4 and TRBJ2-1; 7 bases agree with TRBD2. The CDR3 is 15 amino acids. Trimming took 1 base from V and 0 from J; bases not matched to a gene: 1. Germline V gives CDR1 SGHNT, CDR2 YYREEE (reference sequence). The CDR3 nucleotides read TGTGCCAGCAGCTTGAGCGGGGCCTCCTACAATGAGCAGTTCTTC. It codes for CASSLSGASYNEQFF.

This chain links TRBV18 with TRBJ1-1, with D unresolved. The CDR3 length is 16 residues. Trimming left V 3 bases short and J 0 bases short, with 14 bases between. The V gene's germline CDR1 is KGHSH and CDR2 LQKENI. The CDR3 coding sequence is TGTGCCAGCTCACCCCCGTCGTTAGCGGTGAACACTGAAGCTTTCTTT. Protein product: CASSPPSLAVNTEAFF.

CDR3 sequence (DNA): TGTGCCAGCTCTCTTACAGGCTCCTACGAGCAGTACTTC. As protein: CASSLTGSYEQYF. The gene calls are TRBV18 and TRBJ2-7; TRBD1 is a possible D gene (5 bases). Germline V gene lookup returns CDR1 KGHSH and CDR2 LQKENI. This CDR3 comprises 13 residues. V was shortened by 6 bases and J by 0 bases, with 9 bases between the two germline ends.